The next 11 T cell receptor beta chains were all read from a single sample in a study of blood T cell repertoires in COVID-19. Data came from immunoSEQ multiplex PCR; TCRdb stores just in-frame clones and leaves some out. Of fewer than 350,000 clones listed, approximately 85% are singletons. Sequencing was done on a sample of peripheral blood. These receptors were taken from a man younger than 30 with active or convalescent COVID-19.

V is TRBV18 and J is TRBJ1-6, with D uncertain. Deletions cut 3 bases from V and 9 bases from J, with 12 bases between. CDR3 length: 14 residues. CDR1 is KGHSH and CDR2 is LQKENI in the germline V gene. DNA of the CDR3: TGTGCCAGCTCACCCGAACCTCAAGCTTCACCCCTCCACTTT. As protein: CASSPEPQASPLHF.

In DNA, the CDR3 is TGTGCCAGCAGAGACCCGGGACAGGGGAGCACCGGGGAGCTGTTTTTT. Protein sequence: CASRDPGQGSTGELFF. The chain links TRBV9 to TRBJ2-2; TRBD1 aligns across 10 bases. Losses at the gene ends were 5 bases for V and 4 bases for J; bases not matched to a gene: 8. There are 16 residues in the CDR3. Germline V gene data show CDR1 as SGDLS and CDR2 as YYNGEE.

In its sample, this clone was seen once. This sample also contains other DNA sequences that code for the same CDR3. V usage is TRBV6-5 and J usage is TRBJ1-2; D is unclear. The germline V gene has CDR1 MNHEY and CDR2 SVGAGI. This CDR3 has 13 amino acids. V gave up 0 bases and J gave up 2 bases, with 4 bases separating them. The CDR3 is CASSYSRNYGYTF. The DNA of the CDR3 is TGTGCCAGCAGTTACTCGAGGAACTATGGCTACACCTTC.

The chain's CDR3 is CATSDEDPRTGDHEQFF. CDR3 sequence (DNA): TGTGCCACCAGTGATGAAGACCCCCGGACAGGGGACCATGAGCAGTTCTTC. This chain uses TRBV24-1 with TRBJ2-1; TRBD1 agrees at 9 bases. Germline CDR1 is KGHDR and CDR2 is SFDVKD. J lost 8 bases, V lost 3 bases, and 13 bases had no gene match. The CDR3 totals 17 residues.

This clone was recorded a few times. The chain recombines TRBV4-3 with TRBJ2-1; tentative D call: TRBD2 (6 bases). Germline CDR1 LGHNA, CDR2 YSLEER. Between the trimmed V and J ends, which lost 0 bases and 10 bases, there was a span of 10 bases. This CDR3 has 13 amino acids. The CDR3 sequence is CASSQELGLEQFF. The CDR3 coding sequence is TGCGCCAGCAGCCAAGAGCTTGGACTAGAGCAGTTCTTC.

The chain links TRBV12-3 or TRBV12-4 to TRBJ1-5; D gene ambiguous. V gave up 4 bases and J gave up 3 bases, with 7 bases separating them. The CDR3 loop spans 13 amino acids. The CDR3 DNA follows: TGTGCCAGCAGTTCCAGGATCAATCAGCCCCAGCATTTT. Its protein is CASSSRINQPQHF.

This rearrangement joins TRBV10-1 to TRBJ2-3, with TRBD2 as a possible D gene (6 bases). Trimming took 2 bases from V and 4 from J, leaving 16 bases between them. CDR3 length: 16 amino acids. Germline CDR1 and CDR2: WNHNN and SYGVQD (reference sequence). This chain's CDR3 is CASSEESVGGADTQYF. Here the CDR3 DNA reads TGCGCCAGCAGTGAGGAATCGGTCGGGGGTGCAGATACGCAGTATTTT.

The CDR3 here is CASSGVQRGDIDEQFF. CDR3 in DNA: TGTGCCAGCAGTGGGGTCCAGCGGGGGGATATCGATGAGCAGTTCTTC. The rearrangement joins TRBV25-1 to TRBJ2-1, with TRBD2 matching 9 bases. From germline, CDR1 is MGHDK and CDR2 SYGVNS. V gave up 4 bases and J gave up 8 bases; unmatched junction bases: 12. CDR3 size: 16 residues.

The V gene is TRBV11-2, the J gene TRBJ2-5; TRBD1 aligns across 8 bases. CDR1 is SGHAT, CDR2 FQNNGV, per germline. CDR3 length equals 16 residues. V lost 6 bases to trimming and J lost 5 bases; unmatched junction nucleotides: 14. For the CDR3, the DNA is TGTGCCAGCAGGATCATCAGGGGGCGAGGATTGGAGACCCAGTACTTC. It yields the protein CASRIIRGRGLETQYF.

The rearrangement links TRBV19 to TRBJ1-6; no clear D gene. Deletions cut 3 bases from V and 0 bases from J, with 9 bases between. In germline, CDR1 is LNHDA, CDR2 SQIVND (reference sequence). The CDR3 sequence is 16 residues long. The CDR3 DNA follows: TGTGCCAGTAGTATCCTGGGGAGCTCCTATAATTCACCCCTCCACTTT. It specifies CASSILGSSYNSPLHF.

The DNA for the CDR3 is TGTGCCAGTAGTATCCCTAGCGGGGGATCCGGGGAGCTGTTTTTT. Protein product: CASSIPSGGSGELFF. The rearrangement uses TRBV19 and TRBJ2-2, with 10 bases matching TRBD2. Trimming at V came to 3 bases and at J to 6 bases, leaving 4 bases not matched to a gene. Germline V gene sequence: CDR1 LNHDA, CDR2 SQIVND (reference sequence). This CDR3 region has 15 residues.